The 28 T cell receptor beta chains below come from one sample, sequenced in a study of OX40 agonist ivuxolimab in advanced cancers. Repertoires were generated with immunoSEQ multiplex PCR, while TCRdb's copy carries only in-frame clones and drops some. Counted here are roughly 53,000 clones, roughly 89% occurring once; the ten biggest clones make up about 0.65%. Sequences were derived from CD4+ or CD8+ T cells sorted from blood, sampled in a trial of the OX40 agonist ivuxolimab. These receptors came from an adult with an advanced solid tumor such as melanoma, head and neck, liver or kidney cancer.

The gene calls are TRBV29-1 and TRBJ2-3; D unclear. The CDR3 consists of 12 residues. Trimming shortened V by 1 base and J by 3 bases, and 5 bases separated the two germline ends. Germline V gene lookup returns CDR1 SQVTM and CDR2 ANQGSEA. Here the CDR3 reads CSVEALTDTQYF. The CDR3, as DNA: TGCAGCGTTGAAGCTCTAACAGATACGCAGTATTTT.

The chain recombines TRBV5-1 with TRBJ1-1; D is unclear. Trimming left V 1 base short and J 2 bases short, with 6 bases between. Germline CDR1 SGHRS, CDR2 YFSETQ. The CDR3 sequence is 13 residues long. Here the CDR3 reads CASSLTGNTEAFF. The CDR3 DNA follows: TGCGCCAGCAGCTTGACGGGCAACACTGAAGCTTTCTTT.

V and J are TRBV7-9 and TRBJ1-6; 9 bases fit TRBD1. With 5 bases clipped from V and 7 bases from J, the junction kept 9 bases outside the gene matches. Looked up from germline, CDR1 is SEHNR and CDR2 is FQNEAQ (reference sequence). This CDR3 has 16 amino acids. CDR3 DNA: TGTGCCAGCAGCCTCGGGACAGGGAGCCAGAATTCACCCCTCCACTTT. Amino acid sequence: CASSLGTGSQNSPLHF.

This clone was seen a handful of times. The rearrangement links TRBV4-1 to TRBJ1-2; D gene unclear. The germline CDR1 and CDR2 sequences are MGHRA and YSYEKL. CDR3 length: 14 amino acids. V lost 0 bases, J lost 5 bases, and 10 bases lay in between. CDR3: CASSQDRGSYGYTF. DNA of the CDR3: TGCGCCAGCAGCCAAGATAGAGGGTCTTATGGCTACACCTTC.

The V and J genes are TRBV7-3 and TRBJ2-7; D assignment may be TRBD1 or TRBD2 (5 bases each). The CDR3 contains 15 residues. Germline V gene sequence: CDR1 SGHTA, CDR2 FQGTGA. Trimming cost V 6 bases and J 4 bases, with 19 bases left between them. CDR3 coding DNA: TGTGCCAGCAGGCCCAGGGTAAGAGGGCCTTACGAGCAGTACTTC. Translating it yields CASRPRVRGPYEQYF. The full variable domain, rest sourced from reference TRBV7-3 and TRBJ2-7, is GAGVSQTPSNKVTEKGKYVELRCDPISGHTALYWYRQSLGQGPEFLIYFQGTGAADDSGLPNDRFFAVRPEGSVSTLKIQRTERGDSAVYLCASRPRVRGPYEQYFGPGTRLTVT.

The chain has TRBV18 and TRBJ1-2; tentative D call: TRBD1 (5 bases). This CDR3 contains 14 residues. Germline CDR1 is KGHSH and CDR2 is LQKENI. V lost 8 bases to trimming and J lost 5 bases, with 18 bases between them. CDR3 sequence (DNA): TGTGCCAGCCGCCATGGGGGAGATGAGTATGGCTACACCTTC. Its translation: CASRHGGDEYGYTF.

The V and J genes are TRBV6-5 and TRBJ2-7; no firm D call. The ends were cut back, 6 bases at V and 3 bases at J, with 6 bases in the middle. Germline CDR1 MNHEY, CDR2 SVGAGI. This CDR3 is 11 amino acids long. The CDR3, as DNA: TGTGCCAGCAGGAGGAGCTACGAGCAGTACTTC. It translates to CASRRSYEQYF.

The DNA of the CDR3 is TGTGCCAGCAGCCCCATGGGACAGAACTATGGCTACACCTTC. It specifies CASSPMGQNYGYTF. The chain links TRBV7-2 to TRBJ1-2; 7 positions match TRBD1. The V segment lost 5 bases and the J segment 2 bases; nucleotides outside the gene matches: 5. The CDR3 spans 14 residues. Germline loops: CDR1 SGHTA, CDR2 FQGNSA. Supplemented by reference TRBV7-2 and TRBJ1-2, the full variable domain reads GAGVSQSPSNKVTEKGKDVELRCDPISGHTALYWYRQSLGQGLEFLIYFQGNSAPDKSGLPSDRFSAERTGGSVSTLTIQRTQQEDSAVYLCASSPMGQNYGYTFGSGTRLTVV.

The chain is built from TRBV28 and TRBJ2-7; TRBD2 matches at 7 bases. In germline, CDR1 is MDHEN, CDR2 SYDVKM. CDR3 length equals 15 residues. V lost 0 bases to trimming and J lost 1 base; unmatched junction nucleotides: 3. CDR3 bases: TGTGCCAGCAGTTTATGGGCGGGAGCTTCCTACGAGCAGTACTTC. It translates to CASSLWAGASYEQYF. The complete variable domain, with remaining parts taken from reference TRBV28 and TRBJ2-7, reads DVKVTQSSRYLVKRTGEKVFLECVQDMDHENMFWYRQDPGLGLRLIYFSYDVKMKEKGDIPEGYSVSREKKERFSLILESASTNQTSMYLCASSLWAGASYEQYFGPGTRLTVT.

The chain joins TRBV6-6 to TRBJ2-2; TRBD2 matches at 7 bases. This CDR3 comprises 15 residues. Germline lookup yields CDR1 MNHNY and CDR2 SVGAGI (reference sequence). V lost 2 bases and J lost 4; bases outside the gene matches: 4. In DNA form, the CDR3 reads TGTGCCAGCAGTTACCGGGCTAGCGGCACCGGGGAGCTGTTTTTT. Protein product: CASSYRASGTGELFF.

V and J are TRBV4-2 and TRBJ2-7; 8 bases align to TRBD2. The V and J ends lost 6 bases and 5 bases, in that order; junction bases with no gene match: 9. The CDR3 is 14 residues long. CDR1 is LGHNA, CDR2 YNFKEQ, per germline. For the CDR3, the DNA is TGTGCCAGCAGTAAAGGGATTAGCGGGGACGAGCAGTACTTC. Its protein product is CASSKGISGDEQYF.

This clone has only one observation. In DNA, the CDR3 is TGTGCCAGCAGCTTAGGAGGGGCGTGGACCTACGAGCAGTACTTC. Its translation is CASSLGGAWTYEQYF. The chain recombines TRBV11-2 with TRBJ2-7, with D perhaps TRBD1 or TRBD2 (5 bases each). The germline gives CDR1 SGHAT, CDR2 FQNNGV. The CDR3 is made up of 15 amino acids. Trimming stripped 1 base from V and 2 bases from J, with 12 bases between.

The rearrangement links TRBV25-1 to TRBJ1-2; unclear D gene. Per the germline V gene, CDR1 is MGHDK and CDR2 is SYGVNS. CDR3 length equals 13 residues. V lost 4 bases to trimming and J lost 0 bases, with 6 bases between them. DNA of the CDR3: TGTGCCAGCAGTGGGAGGGCTAACTATGGCTACACCTTC. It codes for CASSGRANYGYTF.

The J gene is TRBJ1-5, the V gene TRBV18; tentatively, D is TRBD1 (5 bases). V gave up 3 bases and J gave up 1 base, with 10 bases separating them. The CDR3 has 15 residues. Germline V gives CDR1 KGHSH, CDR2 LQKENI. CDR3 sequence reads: CASSPGGASNQPQHF. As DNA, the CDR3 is TGTGCCAGCTCACCCGGGGGAGCCAGCAATCAGCCCCAGCATTTT.

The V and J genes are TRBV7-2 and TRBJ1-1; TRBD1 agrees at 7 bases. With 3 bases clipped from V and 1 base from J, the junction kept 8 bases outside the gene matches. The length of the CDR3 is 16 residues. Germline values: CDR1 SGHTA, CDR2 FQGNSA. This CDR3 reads CASSLIAGGANTEAFF. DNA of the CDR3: TGTGCCAGCAGCTTGATAGCAGGGGGAGCGAACACTGAAGCTTTCTTT.

The CDR3 region has the DNA TGTGCCAGCACCCAGTCCGGCCGGGAGACCCAGTACTTC. This translates into CASTQSGRETQYF. The rearrangement links TRBV6-5 to TRBJ2-5; the D is unclear. V shed 7 bases and J shed 5 bases, with 14 bases lying between them. The CDR3 has 13 residues. CDR1 is MNHEY, CDR2 SVGAGI, per germline.

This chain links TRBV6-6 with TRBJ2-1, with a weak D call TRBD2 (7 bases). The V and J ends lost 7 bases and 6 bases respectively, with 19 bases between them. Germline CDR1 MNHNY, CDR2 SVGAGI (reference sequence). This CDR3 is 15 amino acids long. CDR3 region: CASTPGGGLLNEQFF. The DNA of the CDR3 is TGTGCCAGCACTCCTGGGGGGGGCCTCCTCAATGAGCAGTTCTTC.

This CDR3 reads CASSWGEGSTDTQYF. The CDR3 region has the DNA TGTGCCAGCAGCTGGGGGGAGGGGAGCACAGATACGCAGTATTTT. The chain is built from TRBV11-1 and TRBJ2-3; 7 positions match TRBD2. Germline values: CDR1 SGHAT, CDR2 FQDESV (reference sequence). V shed 4 bases, J shed 0 bases, and the junction held 4 bases outside the gene matches. The CDR3 length is 15 residues.

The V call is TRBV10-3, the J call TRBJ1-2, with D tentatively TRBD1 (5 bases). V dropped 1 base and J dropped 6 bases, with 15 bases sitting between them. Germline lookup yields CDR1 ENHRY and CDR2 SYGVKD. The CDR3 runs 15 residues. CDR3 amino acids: CAISELVGRMDGYTF. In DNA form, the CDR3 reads TGTGCCATCAGTGAGTTGGTGGGGCGTATGGATGGCTACACCTTC.

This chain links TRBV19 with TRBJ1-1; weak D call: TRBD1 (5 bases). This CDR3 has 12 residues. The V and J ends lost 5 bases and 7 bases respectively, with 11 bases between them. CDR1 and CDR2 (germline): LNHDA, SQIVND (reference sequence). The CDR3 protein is CASSLRGVEAFF. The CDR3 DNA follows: TGTGCCAGTAGTCTGCGGGGGGTTGAAGCTTTCTTT.

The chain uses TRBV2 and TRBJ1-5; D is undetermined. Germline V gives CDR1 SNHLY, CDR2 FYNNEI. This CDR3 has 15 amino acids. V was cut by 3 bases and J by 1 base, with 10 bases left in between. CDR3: CASSEEVESNQPQHF. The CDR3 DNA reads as TGTGCCAGCAGTGAGGAGGTAGAGAGCAATCAGCCCCAGCATTTT.

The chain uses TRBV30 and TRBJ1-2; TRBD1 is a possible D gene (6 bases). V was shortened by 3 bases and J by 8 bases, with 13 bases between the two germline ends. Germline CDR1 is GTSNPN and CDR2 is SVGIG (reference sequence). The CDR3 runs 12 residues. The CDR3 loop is CAWRGGPRGYTF. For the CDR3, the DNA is TGTGCCTGGAGGGGGGGGCCGCGGGGCTACACCTTC.

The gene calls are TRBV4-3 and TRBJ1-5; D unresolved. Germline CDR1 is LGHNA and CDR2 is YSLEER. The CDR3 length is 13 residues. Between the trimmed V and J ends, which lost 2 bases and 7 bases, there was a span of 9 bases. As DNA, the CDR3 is TGCGCCAGCAGCCAATCCATGCGCCAGCCCCAGCATTTT. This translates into CASSQSMRQPQHF.

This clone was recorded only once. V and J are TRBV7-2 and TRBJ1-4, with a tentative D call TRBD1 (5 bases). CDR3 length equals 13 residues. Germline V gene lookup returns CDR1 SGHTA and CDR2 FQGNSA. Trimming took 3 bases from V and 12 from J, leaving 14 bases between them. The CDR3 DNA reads TGTGCCAGCAGCTTGGGTAGGCTGGGGGAACTGTTTTTT. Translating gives CASSLGRLGELFF.

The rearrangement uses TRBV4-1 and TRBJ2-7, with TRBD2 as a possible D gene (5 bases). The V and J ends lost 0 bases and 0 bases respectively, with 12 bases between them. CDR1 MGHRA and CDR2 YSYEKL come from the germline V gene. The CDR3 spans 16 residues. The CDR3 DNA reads TGCGCCAGCAGCCAAGAAGAGGGCCCCGTCTCCTACGAGCAGTACTTC. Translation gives CASSQEEGPVSYEQYF.

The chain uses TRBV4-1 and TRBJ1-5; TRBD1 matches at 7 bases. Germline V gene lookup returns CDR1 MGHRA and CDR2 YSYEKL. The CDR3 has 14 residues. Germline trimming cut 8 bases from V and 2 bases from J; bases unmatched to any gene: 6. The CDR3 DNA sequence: TGCGCCAGCGGAGACAGGGCCCGCAATCAGCCCCAGCATTTT. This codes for CASGDRARNQPQHF.

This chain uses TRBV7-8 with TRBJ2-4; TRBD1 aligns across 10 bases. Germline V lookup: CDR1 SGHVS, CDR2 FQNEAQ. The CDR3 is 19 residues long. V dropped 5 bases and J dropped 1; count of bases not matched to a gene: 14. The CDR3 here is CASSVPGDRGPGAKNIQYF. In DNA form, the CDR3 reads TGTGCCAGCAGCGTACCTGGGGACAGGGGCCCCGGGGCCAAAAACATTCAGTACTTC. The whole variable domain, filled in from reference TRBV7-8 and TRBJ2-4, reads GAGVSQSPRYKVAKRGQDVALRCDPISGHVSLFWYQQALGQGPEFLTYFQNEAQLDKSGLPSDRFFAERPEGSVSTLKIQRTQQEDSAVYLCASSVPGDRGPGAKNIQYFGAGTRLSVL.

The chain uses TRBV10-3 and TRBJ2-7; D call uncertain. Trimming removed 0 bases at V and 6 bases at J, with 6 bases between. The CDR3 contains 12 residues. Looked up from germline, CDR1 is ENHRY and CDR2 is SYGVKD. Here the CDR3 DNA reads TGTGCCATCAGTGAGTCGCAGTCCGAGCAGTACTTC. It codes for CAISESQSEQYF.